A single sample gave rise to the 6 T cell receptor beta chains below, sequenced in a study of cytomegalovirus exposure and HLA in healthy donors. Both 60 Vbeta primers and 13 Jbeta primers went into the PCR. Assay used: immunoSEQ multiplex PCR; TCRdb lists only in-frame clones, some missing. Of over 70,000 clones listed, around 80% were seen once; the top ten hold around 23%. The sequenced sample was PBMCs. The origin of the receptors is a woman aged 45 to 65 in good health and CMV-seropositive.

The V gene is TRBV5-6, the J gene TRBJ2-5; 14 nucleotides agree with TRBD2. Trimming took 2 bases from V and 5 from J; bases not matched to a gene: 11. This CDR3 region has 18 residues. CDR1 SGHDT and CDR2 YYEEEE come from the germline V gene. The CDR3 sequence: CASSFFGTSGGMFETQYF. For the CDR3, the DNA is TGTGCCAGCAGCTTTTTTGGGACTAGCGGGGGAATGTTCGAGACCCAGTACTTC.

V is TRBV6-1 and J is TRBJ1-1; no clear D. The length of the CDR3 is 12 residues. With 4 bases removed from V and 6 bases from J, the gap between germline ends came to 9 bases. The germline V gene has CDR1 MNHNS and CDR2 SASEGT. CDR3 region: CASSGRVPEAFF. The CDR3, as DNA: TGTGCCAGCAGTGGGCGGGTCCCTGAAGCTTTCTTT.

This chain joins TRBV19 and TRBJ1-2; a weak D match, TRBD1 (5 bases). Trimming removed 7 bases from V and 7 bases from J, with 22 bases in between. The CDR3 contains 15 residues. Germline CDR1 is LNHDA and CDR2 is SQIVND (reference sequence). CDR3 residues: CASTPTATLGSGYTF. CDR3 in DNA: TGTGCCAGTACTCCGACAGCAACACTTGGAAGTGGCTACACCTTC. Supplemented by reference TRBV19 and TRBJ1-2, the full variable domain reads DGGITQSPKYLFRKEGQNVTLSCEQNLNHDAMYWYRQDPGQGLRLIYYSQIVNDFQKGDIAEGYSVSREKKESFPLTVTSAQKNPTAFYLCASTPTATLGSGYTFGSGTRLTVV.

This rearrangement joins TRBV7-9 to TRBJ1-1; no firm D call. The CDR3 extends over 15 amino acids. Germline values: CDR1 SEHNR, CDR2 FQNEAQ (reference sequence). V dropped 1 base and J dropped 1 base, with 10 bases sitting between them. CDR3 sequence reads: CASSLDGLTNTEAFF. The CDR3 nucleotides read TGTGCCAGCAGCTTAGACGGACTTACGAACACTGAAGCTTTCTTT.

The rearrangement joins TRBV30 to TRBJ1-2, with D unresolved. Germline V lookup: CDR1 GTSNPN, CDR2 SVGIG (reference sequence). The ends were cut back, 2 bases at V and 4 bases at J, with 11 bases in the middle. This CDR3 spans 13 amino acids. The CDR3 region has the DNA TGTGCCTGGAGTTTGAAGAGTAGCTATGGCTACACCTTC. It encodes CAWSLKSSYGYTF.

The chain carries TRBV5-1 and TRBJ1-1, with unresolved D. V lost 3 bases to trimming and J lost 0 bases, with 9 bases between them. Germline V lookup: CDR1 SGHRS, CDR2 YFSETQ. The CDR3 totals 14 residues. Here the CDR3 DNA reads TGCGCCAGCAGCTCCGCGAATATGAACACTGAAGCTTTCTTT. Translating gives CASSSANMNTEAFF.